The entry that follows covers one T cell receptor beta chain sequence. TCRdb keeps only in-frame clones here, not all; method: immunoSEQ multiplex PCR. In the table there are approximately 100,000 clones, 85% of which are singletons. Losses at the gene ends were 4 bases for V and 1 base for J; bases not matched to a gene: 2. This CDR3 spans 16 amino acids. The germline V gene encodes CDR1 MNHEY and CDR2 SVGEGT. The record originates from a study of blood T cell repertoires in COVID-19. The source material was peripheral blood. The chain joins TRBV6-2 or TRBV6-3 to TRBJ1-5, with 12 bases aligning to TRBD1. The clonotype comes from an older man with acute or convalescent COVID-19. The CDR3 reads CASSWGQGASNQPQHF. DNA for the CDR3: TGTGCCAGCAGTTGGGGACAGGGGGCAAGCAATCAGCCCCAGCATTTT.